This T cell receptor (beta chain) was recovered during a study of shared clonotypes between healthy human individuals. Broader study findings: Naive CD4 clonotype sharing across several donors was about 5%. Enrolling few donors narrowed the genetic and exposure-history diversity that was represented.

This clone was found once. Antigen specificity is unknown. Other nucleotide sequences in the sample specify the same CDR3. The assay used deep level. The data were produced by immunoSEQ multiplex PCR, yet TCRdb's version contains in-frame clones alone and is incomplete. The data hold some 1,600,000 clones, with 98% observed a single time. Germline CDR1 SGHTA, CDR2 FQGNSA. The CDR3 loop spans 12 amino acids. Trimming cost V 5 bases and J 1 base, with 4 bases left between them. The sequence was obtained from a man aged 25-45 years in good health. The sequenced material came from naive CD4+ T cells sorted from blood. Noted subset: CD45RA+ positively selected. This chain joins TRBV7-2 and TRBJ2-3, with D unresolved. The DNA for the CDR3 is TGTGCCAGCAGCCGTCGCACAGATACGCAGTATTTT. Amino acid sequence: CASSRRTDTQYF.